The present entry profiles one TCR beta chain with its context. As yet, its antigen is unknown. The data are from a study of blood T cells in healthy people across ages. Study-wide context: Template switching picked up about one barcoded beta molecule for each two T cells.

Study-level findings and limits: TCR beta diversity was tightly associated with the proportion of naive T cells.

Each sample used at least 6.5 million PBMCs. Using a J-beta primer mix together with a sample-barcoded 5' primer, a second PCR was run for roughly 6 to 12 cycles. Using its own MiXCR run on the 5' RACE reads, TCRdb lists one record per CDR3 protein. The table includes 1,800,000 or so distinct CDR3 sequences, more than 35% detected once. This CDR3 contains 15 residues. Per the germline V gene, CDR1 is SGHTA and CDR2 is FQGNSA. V was cut by 3 bases and J by 2 bases, with 12 bases left in between. Sequenced material: blood. The rearrangement joins TRBV7-2 to TRBJ2-3; no definite D call. The sequence was obtained from a human donor in good health. The CDR3, as DNA: TGTGCCAGCAGCTTTTGGCACTCGGCCACAGATACGCAGTATTTT. It yields the protein CASSFWHSATDTQYF.